The rows below give T cell receptor beta chains drawn from one sample of a study of identical twins. TCRdb used MiXCR to reprocess the 5' RACE reads, holding one entry per CDR3 protein. The sample lists about 890,000 distinct CDR3 sequences, around 12% occurring once. This same sample was also taken into another study, of yellow fever vaccine responses in identical twins.

Sequenced input: PBMCs. These receptors all stem from a woman between 18 and 30 years old in good health. Both conserved end residues are part of each CDR3. D genes are given only for firm matches. Size is stated for part of the rows, as once, few or many counts, or as a class when the clone is expanded.

j_call | clone_size | v_call | d_call | cdr3_nt | cdr3_aa
TRBJ1-1 | few | TRBV10-3 | . | TGTGCCATCACGGCGGGGAACACTGAAGCTTTCTTT | CAITAGNTEAFF
TRBJ1-3 | many | TRBV6-1 | . | TGTGCCAGCAGTGAGCGAGGAAACACCATATATTTT | CASSERGNTIYF
TRBJ1-5 | few | TRBV2 | . | TGTGCCAGCAAAGGCAGGGAGGAATTTCAGCCCCAGCATTTT | CASKGREEFQPQHF
TRBJ2-1 | few | TRBV20-1 | . | TGCAGTGCTCTCCCAAGGGCCTACAATGAGCAGTTCTTC | CSALPRAYNEQFF
TRBJ2-2 | . | TRBV10-3 | . | TGTGCCATCAGTGAGCACGGGGCGGATTTTAACACCGGGGAGCTGTTTTTT | CAISEHGADFNTGELFF
TRBJ2-7 | few | TRBV21-1 | . | TGTGCCAGCACTAGGTTGGGCTCGTACGAGCAGTACTTC | CASTRLGSYEQYF
TRBJ1-5 | many | TRBV6-5 | . | TGTGCCAGCAGCCCGAGGAATCAGCCCCAGCATTTT | CASSPRNQPQHF
TRBJ2-7 | few | TRBV5-6 | . | TGTGCCAGCAGCTTGAACGAGAACTACGAGCAGTACTTC | CASSLNENYEQYF
TRBJ2-1 | many | TRBV6-5 | TRBD1 | TGTGCCAGCAGTTACCTGACAGGGGGCCATGAGCAGTTCTTC | CASSYLTGGHEQFF
TRBJ2-1 | many | TRBV6-5 | . | TGTGCCAGCAGTTCGAGCGTATTTAGACTAGTTGGTGAGCAGTTCTTC | CASSSSVFRLVGEQFF
TRBJ2-7 | few | TRBV7-7 | . | TGTGCCAGCAGCTTAGGTCTTGGCAGGGCCTACGAGCAGTACTTC | CASSLGLGRAYEQYF
TRBJ1-1 | . | TRBV12-3/TRBV12-4 | . | TGTGCCAGCCGCTGGCAGATGAACACTGAAGCTTTCTTT | CASRWQMNTEAFF
TRBJ1-3 | few | TRBV12-3/TRBV12-4 | . | TGTGCCAGCAGTCAAAGCTCGGGAAACACCATATATTTT | CASSQSSGNTIYF
TRBJ1-1 | few | TRBV6-1 | . | TGTGCCAGCAGTGAAGTCTCGAACACTGAAGCTTTCTTT | CASSEVSNTEAFF
TRBJ2-7 | . | TRBV28 | TRBD2 | TGTGCCAGCAGTCCTCCTATGGGTGGCGGGAGCCACGAGCAGTACTTC | CASSPPMGGGSHEQYF
TRBJ2-1 | many | TRBV4-1 | TRBD2 | TGCGCCAGCAGCCAAGTGTCGGTAGCGGGGGGCCCTAGCTCCTACAATGAGCAGTTCTTC | CASSQVSVAGGPSSYNEQFF
TRBJ2-5 | . | TRBV7-6 | TRBD2 | TGTGCCAGCAGCGGGACTAGCTTTGAGACCCAGTACTTC | CASSGTSFETQYF
TRBJ2-2 | few | TRBV15 | . | TGTGCCACCAGCCGAGGGGGGCAGGGCGGGACCGGGGAGCTGTTTTTT | CATSRGGQGGTGELFF
TRBJ2-7 | . | TRBV16 | . | TGTGCCAGCAGCCAGGAAGGACCCTCCTACGAGCAGTACTTC | CASSQEGPSYEQYF
TRBJ2-5 | . | TRBV21-1 | . | TGTGCCAGCAGACACAGGGTGCCGATAGAGGAGACCCAGTACTTC | CASRHRVPIEETQYF
TRBJ2-1 | many | TRBV19 | TRBD2 | TGTGCCAGTAGTGATCTAGCGGGAAGCAATGAGCAGTTCTTC | CASSDLAGSNEQFF
TRBJ2-7 | few | TRBV24-1 | . | TGTGCCACCAGTGATTTATCGATCAGTTTACTCTTCGGGCAGTACTTC | CATSDLSISLLFGQYF
TRBJ1-1 | few | TRBV4-2 | TRBD1 | TGTGCCAGCAGCCAAGATGCTACTACAGGGGGCGCGAAAGCTTTCTTT | CASSQDATTGGAKAFF
TRBJ2-7 | few | TRBV29-1 | . | TGCAGCGTTGGGATGGGAACCTACGAGCAGTACTTC | CSVGMGTYEQYF
TRBJ1-2 | few | TRBV20-1 | TRBD1 | TGCAGTGCTAGTGGGACAGGGAACAAATCTAACTATGGCTACACCTTC | CSASGTGNKSNYGYTF
TRBJ1-2 | many | TRBV12-3/TRBV12-4 | . | TGTGCCAGCAGCCGAACGGGAGGCTACACCTTC | CASSRTGGYTF
TRBJ2-1 | few | TRBV2 | . | TGTGCCATCCTTCTGGCCTTGGATGAGCAGTTCTTC | CAILLALDEQFF
TRBJ2-1 | . | TRBV13 | . | TGTGCCAGCAGAGAAGAGAGATTATCGCATGAGCAGTTCTTC | CASREERLSHEQFF
TRBJ1-5 | . | TRBV6-1 | TRBD1 | TGTGCCAGCACGAGACAGGGTTATAGCAATCAGCCCCAGCATTTT | CASTRQGYSNQPQHF
TRBJ2-7 | many | TRBV29-1 | . | TGCAGCGTTGAACTGGGGGGCTACGAGCAGTACTTC | CSVELGGYEQYF
TRBJ2-5 | few | TRBV19 | . | TGTGCCACTAGGGCGGGAGAGACCCAGTACTTC | CATRAGETQYF
TRBJ2-2 | many | TRBV24-1 | TRBD2 | TGTGCCACCAGTGACCGGACTAGCGGGATGGTCGGGGAGCTGTTTTTT | CATSDRTSGMVGELFF
TRBJ2-5 | . | TRBV12-3/TRBV12-4 | . | TGTGCCAGCAGTGCCGGGCCACCAGAGACCCAGTACTTC | CASSAGPPETQYF